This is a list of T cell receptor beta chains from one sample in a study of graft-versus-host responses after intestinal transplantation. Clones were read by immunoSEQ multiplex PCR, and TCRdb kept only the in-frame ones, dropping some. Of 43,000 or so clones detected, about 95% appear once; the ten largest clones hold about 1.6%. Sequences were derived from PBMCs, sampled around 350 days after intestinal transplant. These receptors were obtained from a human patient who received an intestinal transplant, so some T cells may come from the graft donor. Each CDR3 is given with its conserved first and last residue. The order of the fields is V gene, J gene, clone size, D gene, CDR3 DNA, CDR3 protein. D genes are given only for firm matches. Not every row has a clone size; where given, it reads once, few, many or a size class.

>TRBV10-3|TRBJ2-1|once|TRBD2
TGTGCCATCGGGACTAGCGGGGCCTCCTACAATGAGCAGTTCTTC
CAIGTSGASYNEQFF
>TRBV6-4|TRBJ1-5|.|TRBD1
TGTGCCAGCACGCCAGACAGGGGGCCAAGGTATAGCAATCAGCCCCAGCATTTT
CASTPDRGPRYSNQPQHF
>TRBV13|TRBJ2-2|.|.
TGTGCCAGCAGCTTATTCGGGCCCCCGGGGGAGCTGTTTTTT
CASSLFGPPGELFF
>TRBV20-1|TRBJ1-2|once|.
TGCAGTGCTAGGGCCGGGGGCTACACCTTC
CSARAGGYTF
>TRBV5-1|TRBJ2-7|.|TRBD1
TGCGCCAGCAGCTTTTCCGGGACAGCCTCCTACGAGCAGTACTTC
CASSFSGTASYEQYF
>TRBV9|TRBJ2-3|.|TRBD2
TGTGCCAGCAGCGTAGTGGGGGGGACCACAGATACGCAGTATTTT
CASSVVGGTTDTQYF
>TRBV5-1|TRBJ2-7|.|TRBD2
TGCGCCAGCAGCTTGAAAGGAGGTTCCAGCGGGGCCTACGAGCAGTACTTC
CASSLKGGSSGAYEQYF
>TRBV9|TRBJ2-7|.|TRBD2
TGTGCCAGCAGTGTTACCCCCCCACTAGCGGGAGTCTCCTACGAGCAGTACTTC
CASSVTPPLAGVSYEQYF
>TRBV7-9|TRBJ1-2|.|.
TGTGCCAGCAGCTTATTGGCAGCTAACTATGGCTACACCTTC
CASSLLAANYGYTF
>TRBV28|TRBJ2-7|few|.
TGTGCCAGCAGTTTCAGGGGTCTGAACGAGCAGTACTTC
CASSFRGLNEQYF
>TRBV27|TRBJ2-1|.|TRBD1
TGTGCCAGCAGCCTACAGGGGAATGAGCAGTTCTTC
CASSLQGNEQFF
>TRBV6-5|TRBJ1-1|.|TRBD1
TGTGCCAGCATACTCGGGACAGGGAACACTGAAGCTTTCTTT
CASILGTGNTEAFF
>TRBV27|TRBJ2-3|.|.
TGTGCCAGCAGTTTATATTCGGGGACTTCATCCACAGATACGCAGTATTTT
CASSLYSGTSSTDTQYF
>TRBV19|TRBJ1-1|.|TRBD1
TGTGCCAGTAGTCGGGACAGGGAGAACACTGAAGCTTTCTTT
CASSRDRENTEAFF
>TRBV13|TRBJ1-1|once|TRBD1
TGTGCCAGCAGCGGCTCCGGGACAGAGAACACTGAAGCTTTCTTT
CASSGSGTENTEAFF
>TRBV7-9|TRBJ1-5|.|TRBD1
TGTGCCAGCAGTTCTGGACAGGGGAGCAATCAGCCCCAGCATTTT
CASSSGQGSNQPQHF
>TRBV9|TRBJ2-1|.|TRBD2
TGTGCCAGCAGCGTAGAGGCGGGGGGGTACAATGAGCAGTTCTTC
CASSVEAGGYNEQFF
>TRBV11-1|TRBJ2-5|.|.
TGTGCCAGCAGCTTAGATCGGACCCAGTACTTC
CASSLDRTQYF
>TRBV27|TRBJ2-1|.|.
TGTGCCAGCAGTTTAGAAAGGCAATACAATGAGCAGTTCTTC
CASSLERQYNEQFF
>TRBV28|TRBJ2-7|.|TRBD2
TGTGCCAGCAGGGGAGCGGGAGTGGGGGTCTACGAGCAGTACTTC
CASRGAGVGVYEQYF
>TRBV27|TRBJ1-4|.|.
TGTGCCAGCAGTCTTTACGGATTAGAAGAAAAACTGTTTTTT
CASSLYGLEEKLFF
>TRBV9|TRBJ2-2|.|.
TGTGCCAGCAGCGCGACAGTGAACACCGGGGAGCTGTTTTTT
CASSATVNTGELFF
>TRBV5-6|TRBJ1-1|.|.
TGTGCCAGCAGCTTCGGCAGGCCCGACACTGAAGCTTTCTTT
CASSFGRPDTEAFF
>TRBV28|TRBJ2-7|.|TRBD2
TGTGCCAGCAGTTTTTCTAGCGGGAGTTTTTACGAGCAGTACTTC
CASSFSSGSFYEQYF
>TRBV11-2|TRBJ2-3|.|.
TGTGCCAGCAGCTTACCAGATACGCAGTATTTT
CASSLPDTQYF
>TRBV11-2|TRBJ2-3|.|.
TGTGCCAGCAGCCGGATAGTCGGGCGAGATACGCAGTATTTT
CASSRIVGRDTQYF
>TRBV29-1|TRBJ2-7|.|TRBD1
TGCAGCGTTGAATTGGGAGGGACAGGGAGTGCCTACGAGCAGTACTTC
CSVELGGTGSAYEQYF
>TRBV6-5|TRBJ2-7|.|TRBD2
TGTGCCAGCAGTTCACTAGAAGGACTAGCGGCCTACGAGCAGTACTTC
CASSSLEGLAAYEQYF
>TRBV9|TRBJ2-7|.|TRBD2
TGCGCTAGCGGGGGGGCGAACGAGCAGTACTTC
CASGGANEQYF
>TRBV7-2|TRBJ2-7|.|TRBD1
TGTGCCAGCAGCCTAACCTCATCGGGACAGCCCCTCGAGCAGTACTTC
CASSLTSSGQPLEQYF
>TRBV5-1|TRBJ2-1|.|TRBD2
TGCGCCAGCAACCTGGGTGCGGGAGGGCCGGGGAATGAGCAGTTCTTC
CASNLGAGGPGNEQFF
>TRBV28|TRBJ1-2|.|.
TGTGCCAGCCGGATAAGCGCTAACTATGGCTACACCTTC
CASRISANYGYTF
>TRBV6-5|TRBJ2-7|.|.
TGTGCCAGCAGCCTCGGACAGACCTACGAGCAGTACTTC
CASSLGQTYEQYF
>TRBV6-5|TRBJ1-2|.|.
TGTGCCAGCAGTTACTCGATGCGGGACTATGGCTACACCTTC
CASSYSMRDYGYTF
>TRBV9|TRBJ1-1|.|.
TGTGCCAGCAGCGTAGGTGGTGGCCCGAACACTGAAGCTTTCTTT
CASSVGGGPNTEAFF
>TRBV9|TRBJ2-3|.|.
TGTGCCAGCAGCCGGGCCAGCCCAGATACGCAGTATTTT
CASSRASPDTQYF
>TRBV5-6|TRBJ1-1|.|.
TGTGCCAGCAGCTCAGGGCCCCGGGTACCCACTGAAGCTTTCTTT
CASSSGPRVPTEAFF
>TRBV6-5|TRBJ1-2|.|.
TGTGCCAGCAGTTTTTCCAACAGGATTAACTATGGCTACACCTTC
CASSFSNRINYGYTF
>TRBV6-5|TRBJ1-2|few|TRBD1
TGTGCCAGCAGTCAGGGGGCGTTTGGCTACACCTTC
CASSQGAFGYTF
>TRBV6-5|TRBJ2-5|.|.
TGTGCCAGCAGTTACAACTGGCGAGGGGAGACCCAGTACTTC
CASSYNWRGETQYF
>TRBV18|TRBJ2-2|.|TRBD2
TGTGCCAGCTCCCGACTAGCGGGCAGGAACACCGGGGAGCTGTTTTTT
CASSRLAGRNTGELFF
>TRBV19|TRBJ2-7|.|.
TGTGCCAGTAGTATAACACGAAGCTCCTACGAGCAGTACTTC
CASSITRSSYEQYF
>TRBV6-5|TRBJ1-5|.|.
TGTGCCAGCGGGTATGCGGGACCCCAGCATTTT
CASGYAGPQHF
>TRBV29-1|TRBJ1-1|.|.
TGCAGCGTTGAACGCAGGCTAACCACTGAAGCTTTCTTT
CSVERRLTTEAFF
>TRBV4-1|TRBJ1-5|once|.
TGCGCCAGCAGCCAAGATGAAGGGGCGGCTCAGCCCCAGCATTTT
CASSQDEGAAQPQHF
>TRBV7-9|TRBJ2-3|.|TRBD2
TGTGCCAGCAGCTTTCTGACTAGCGGGAGTGGTGGCACAGATACGCAGTATTTT
CASSFLTSGSGGTDTQYF
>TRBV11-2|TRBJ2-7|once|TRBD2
TGTGCCAGCAGCTCCTTACAACTAGCGGGAGATTGGGAGCAGTACTTC
CASSSLQLAGDWEQYF
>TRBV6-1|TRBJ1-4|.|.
TGTGCCAGCAGTGATCTTCTAGGGACGGGACGAGGAAAACTGTTTTTT
CASSDLLGTGRGKLFF
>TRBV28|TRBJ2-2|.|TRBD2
TGTGCCAGCAGTCCCGGGACTAGCATCACCGGGGAGCTGTTTTTT
CASSPGTSITGELFF
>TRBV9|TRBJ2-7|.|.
TGTGCCAGCAGCGCCTCAACAAGGGGCCTCGAGCAGTACTTC
CASSASTRGLEQYF